Listed below are T cell receptor beta chains from one sample, sequenced in a study of identical twins. TCRdb re-derived calls from the 5' RACE reads in MiXCR, one entry per CDR3 protein. In the table there are roughly 720,000 distinct CDR3 sequences, 15% to 20% of which are singletons. The same data also contributed to another study, on T cells expressing NK-cell markers.

The sample taken for sequencing was PBMCs. The source of these receptors is a woman between 18 and 29 years old in good health. CDR3s include the opening cysteine and the closing phenylalanine or tryptophan. Fields, in order: J gene, V gene, CDR3 protein.

>TRBJ2-7|TRBV12-3/TRBV12-4
CASSFGLIYEQYF
>TRBJ2-2|TRBV10-2
CASTGRSNTGELFF
>TRBJ2-1|TRBV12-3/TRBV12-4
CASRPGGSYNEQFF
>TRBJ2-1|TRBV27
CASRRLAGVHNEQFF
>TRBJ2-1|TRBV20-1
CSARDLAVEQFF
>TRBJ1-5|TRBV5-1
CASSLYGGVDQPQHF
>TRBJ2-4|TRBV27
CASTTHPSITAKNIQYF
>TRBJ2-1|TRBV20-1
CSAPGLAGGMSSYNEQFF
>TRBJ2-1|TRBV9
CASGAGGAVSNEQFF
>TRBJ2-7|TRBV7-9
CAIGPGIQCWQYF
>TRBJ2-1|TRBV3-1
CASSQGSGSSYNEQFF
>TRBJ2-2|TRBV20-1
CSAKGRDTGELFF
>TRBJ2-2|TRBV10-3
CAINSDRNTGELFF
>TRBJ2-1|TRBV7-9
CASIPDPNNEQFF
>TRBJ2-2|TRBV18
CASSRRYTGELFF
>TRBJ2-3|TRBV11-2
CASSAEGLYTDTQYF
>TRBJ1-2|TRBV12-3/TRBV12-4
CASLAGGYGYTF
>TRBJ2-1|TRBV30
CAWSVTGGGYNEQFF
>TRBJ2-7|TRBV27
CASSPGGTRTYEQYF
>TRBJ2-1|TRBV2
CASRKTGTSGNNEQFF
>TRBJ2-1|TRBV7-2
CASSRSSGLYNEQFF
>TRBJ1-3|TRBV12-3/TRBV12-4
CASSWDRPQTIYF
>TRBJ1-1|TRBV11-3
CASSFRQANTEAFF
>TRBJ2-3|TRBV7-2
CASRPGGQGRDTQYF
>TRBJ2-1|TRBV4-3
CASSQEWLYNEQFF